The 10 T cell receptor beta chains in this list originate from one sample, sequenced in a study of a mutant IDH1 vaccine in newly diagnosed glioma. Profiling relied on immunoSEQ multiplex PCR, and the TCRdb table lists in-frame clones only, not all of them. Of 20,000 to 25,000 clones in the sample, roughly 82% are singletons; the top ten hold 13%. Time point reported: week 23, last vaccination. Doses consisted of 300 ug of mutant IDH1 20-mer peptide each, paired with topical imiquimod. No antigen is known for these receptors. The sample was PBMCs, taken from a glioma patient whose treatment included an IDH1 peptide vaccine. These receptors all come from a man younger than 40 with glioma.

This clone has more than one count but fewer than ten. This chain uses TRBV2 with TRBJ2-5; D is undetermined. CDR3 length: 10 residues. Germline V gene data show CDR1 as SNHLY and CDR2 as FYNNEI. V gave up 1 base and J gave up 6 bases, with 0 bases separating them. The CDR3 nucleotides are TGTGCCAGCAGTGAAGAGACCCAGTACTTC. It is translated as CASSEETQYF. The whole variable domain, filled in from reference TRBV2 and TRBJ2-5, reads EPEVTQTPSHQVTQMGQEVILRCVPISNHLYFYWYRQILGQKVEFLVSFYNNEISEKSEIFDDQFSVERPDGSNFTLKIRSTKLEDSAMYFCASSEETQYFGPGTRLLVL.

This sequence joins TRBV27 and TRBJ2-7; 8 positions agree with TRBD2. Germline trimming cut 3 bases from V and 2 bases from J; bases unmatched to any gene: 3. CDR3 length: 14 amino acids. The germline V gene encodes CDR1 MNHEY and CDR2 SMNVEV (reference sequence). The CDR3 loop reads CASSFSGATYEQYF. The CDR3 nucleotides are TGTGCCAGCAGTTTTAGCGGGGCCACCTACGAGCAGTACTTC.

The J gene is TRBJ1-1, the V gene TRBV9; D is undetermined. Germline CDR1 reads SGDLS; CDR2 reads YYNGEE. Trimming removed 0 bases at V and 1 base at J, with 4 bases between. The CDR3 extends over 13 amino acids. Written as DNA, the CDR3 is TGTGCCAGCAGCGTAGGGCGGAACACTGAAGCTTTCTTT. This encodes CASSVGRNTEAFF.

The chain links TRBV4-1 to TRBJ1-2, with TRBD1 matching 7 bases. The CDR3 loop spans 16 amino acids. The germline V gene has CDR1 MGHRA and CDR2 YSYEKL. Trimming cost V 5 bases and J 4 bases; bases outside gene matches: 13. CDR3 loop: CASSTRLDRARYGYTF. CDR3 bases: TGCGCCAGCAGCACGCGCCTCGACAGGGCACGCTATGGCTACACCTTC.

This clone has just one count. V is TRBV10-3 and J is TRBJ1-1, with TRBD1 as a possible D gene (6 bases). This CDR3 region has 18 residues. V gave up 2 bases and J gave up 1 base, with 20 bases separating them. The germline gives CDR1 ENHRY, CDR2 SYGVKD. CDR3 in DNA: TGTGCCATCAGTGAGAGGAGACAGGCTCTCGGAAAGAACACTGAAGCTTTCTTT. This gives the protein CAISERRQALGKNTEAFF.

The chain combines TRBV6-5 with TRBJ1-2; D remains ambiguous. V lost 5 bases and J 4 bases, leaving 8 bases between the germline ends. The CDR3 sequence is 12 residues long. Germline V gene lookup returns CDR1 MNHEY and CDR2 SVGAGI. CDR3: CASSGGSYGYTF. CDR3 DNA: TGTGCCAGCAGTGGAGGGTCCTATGGCTACACCTTC.

The J gene is TRBJ2-1, the V gene TRBV10-2; 8 nucleotides agree with TRBD2. The junction had 3 bases not matched to a gene; V was cut back by 1 base and J by 4 bases. The CDR3 spans 15 residues. Germline CDR1 reads WSHSY; CDR2 reads SAAADI. CDR3 residues: CASSEWAGGYNEQFF. The CDR3 region has the DNA TGCGCCAGCAGTGAGTGGGCGGGAGGTTACAATGAGCAGTTCTTC.

The chain carries TRBV7-7 and TRBJ2-5; TRBD1 aligns across 9 bases. The CDR3 totals 16 residues. Germline V gene lookup returns CDR1 SSHAT and CDR2 FNYEAQ (reference sequence). V shed 1 base, J shed 4 bases, and the junction held 7 bases outside the gene matches. The CDR3 sequence: CASSLENGQGPETQYF. In nucleotides, the CDR3 is TGTGCCAGCAGCTTAGAAAATGGACAGGGGCCAGAGACCCAGTACTTC.

J is TRBJ2-3 and V is TRBV30; TRBD1 matches 9 bases. CDR1 GTSNPN and CDR2 SVGIG come from the germline V gene (reference sequence). V lost 8 bases and J lost 6; bases outside the gene matches: 6. The CDR3 loop spans 12 amino acids. CDR3 sequence (DNA): TGTGCCGTCCACAGGGGGCGCGATACGCAGTATTTT. Its translation is CAVHRGRDTQYF. The full variable domain, rest sourced from reference TRBV30 and TRBJ2-3, is SQTIHQWPATLVQPVGSPLSLECTVEGTSNPNLYWYRQAAGRGLQLLFYSVGIGQISSEVPQNLSASRPQDRQFILSSKKLLLSDSGFYLCAVHRGRDTQYFGPGTRLTVL.

The chain joins TRBV7-2 to TRBJ2-7; no definite D call. V was cut by 2 bases and J by 3 bases, with 8 bases left in between. This CDR3 is 13 amino acids long. CDR1 is SGHTA, CDR2 FQGNSA, per germline. The CDR3 spells CASSLRADYEQYF. The CDR3 DNA follows: TGTGCCAGCAGCTTAAGGGCAGACTACGAGCAGTACTTC. Complete variable domain (other parts from reference TRBV7-2 and TRBJ2-7): GAGVSQSPSNKVTEKGKDVELRCDPISGHTALYWYRQSLGQGLEFLIYFQGNSAPDKSGLPSDRFSAERTGGSVSTLTIQRTQQEDSAVYLCASSLRADYEQYFGPGTRLTVT.